This T cell receptor (beta chain) was recorded in a study of blood T cells in healthy people across ages. The extraction recovered at least 5.5 micrograms of total RNA per sample. Alongside a J-beta primer mix, a sample-barcoded 5' primer served in a second PCR lasting roughly 6 to 11 cycles. Each cDNA was tagged by a template-switch adaptor containing 12 random nucleotides. Sequencing of every sample gave 2.5 million or more CDR3-containing paired-end reads. From the 5' RACE reads, TCRdb called clonotypes with MiXCR, one entry per CDR3 protein. Here the sample spans under 800,000 distinct CDR3 sequences, 40% to 45% being singletons. V shed 5 bases and J shed 5 bases, with 21 bases lying between them. Germline assignment: CDR1 SGHTA and CDR2 FQGNSA. The CDR3 contains 16 residues.

The specimen was blood. This receptor was taken from a woman aged 60-70 years in good health. The V gene is TRBV7-2, the J gene TRBJ1-1, with D perhaps matching TRBD1 (5 bases). In DNA form, the CDR3 reads TGTGCCAGCAGCCACAGACGGGCAGGGTGGCGAACTGAAGCTTTCTTT. Protein product: CASSHRRAGWRTEAFF. The whole variable domain, remainder taken from reference TRBV7-2 and TRBJ1-1, is GAGVSQSPSNKVTEKGKDVELRCDPISGHTALYWYRQSLGQGLEFLIYFQGNSAPDKSGLPSDRFSAERTGGSVSTLTIQRTQQEDSAVYLCASSHRRAGWRTEAFFGQGTRLTVV.